This TCR beta chain was sequenced during a study of blood T cell repertoires in COVID-19 (dated by TCRdb to about 2020). Concerning the study at large: The collaborator samples originated in the United States, Italy and Spain and spanned the acute and convalescent phases of COVID-19. The dataset comprised deeply sampled blood TCRbeta repertoires from subjects exposed to, actively infected with, or recovered from COVID-19. Samples were obtained from the ongoing ImmuneRACE study (first 160 participants) and from over 1,000 subjects provided by 6 global collaborators. A de-identified subject ID, COVID-19 status, age in years and sex were almost always included in the sample metadata. HLA class I and class II types, where available, came from metadata supplied by the sample provider rather than from assay-based typing. The material from the prospective study consisted of cDNA or gDNA derived from T cells, B-cell-depleted T cells, or PBMCs. The repertoires were made available in a free public database intended to serve as a resource for research on the immune response to SARS-CoV-2.

The collaborating institutions used their own protocols to collect whole blood in K2EDTA tubes. Collaborator samples were shipped for TCRbeta analysis as frozen whole blood, isolated PBMCs, or DNA extracted from either sample type. As regards this clone: It has no known antigen specificity. No qualities accompany the bases; no much larger clone lies one base away.

The study at large found these results: The amount of clinical and demographic metadata varied by source and participant and was provided uncurated.

Trimming at the junction amounts to 4 bases on V and 4 bases on J, and the germline ends lie 10 bases apart. From the germline V gene, CDR1 is SGHRS and CDR2 is YFSETQ. From the cysteine through the phenylalanine, the CDR3 covers 13 amino acids. Of the read, only the CDR3 DNA is kept; its 39 bases are in frame from base 1. The immunoSEQ Assay, a bias-controlled multiplex PCR, was used to amplify TCRbeta CDR3 regions from genomic DNA. Per the original workflow: The number of nucleated cells in each sample was estimated by amplification of reference gene primers within the assay. To quantify the absolute abundance of each unique TCRbeta CDR3 rearrangement, sequence reads were collapsed and filtered. Productive Simpson clonality was computed per sample as the square root of Simpson's diversity index over productive rearrangements. As stored in TCRdb, this immuneACCESS dataset retains in-frame rearrangements with V and J assigned. A fraction of the clones does not appear; measured against another copy, unresolved V genes explain less than half of the discrepancy, and the remainder lacks a known reason. D and trimming come from the DNA, and the V and J calls and clone size come from that table. The sample profile shows 200,000 to 250,000 clones; 85% to 90% of them were found once. The ten largest clones represent roughly 2.5% of the sample.

The V and J genes are TRBV5-1 and TRBJ2-3; TRBD2 is perhaps the D gene, given 5 matching bases. Sequencing was carried out using peripheral blood. The sequence derives from a woman aged 55-69 years with acute or convalescent COVID-19. CDR3 protein: CASSPGISDTQYF. The DNA reads as follows: TGCGCCAGCAGCCCCGGGATTTCAGATACGCAGTATTTT.